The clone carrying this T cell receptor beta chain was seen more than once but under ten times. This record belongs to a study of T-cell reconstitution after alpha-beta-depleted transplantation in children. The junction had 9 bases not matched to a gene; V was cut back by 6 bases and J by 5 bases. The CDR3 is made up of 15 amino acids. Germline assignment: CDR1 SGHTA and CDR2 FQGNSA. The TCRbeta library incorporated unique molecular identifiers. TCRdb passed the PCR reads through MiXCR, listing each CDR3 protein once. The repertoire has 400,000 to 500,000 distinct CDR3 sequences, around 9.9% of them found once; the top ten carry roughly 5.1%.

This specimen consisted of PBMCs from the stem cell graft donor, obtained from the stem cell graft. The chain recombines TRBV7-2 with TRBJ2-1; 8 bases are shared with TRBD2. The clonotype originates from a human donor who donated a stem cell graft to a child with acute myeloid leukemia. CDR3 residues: CASRNWAGGHNEQFF. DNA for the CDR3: TGTGCCAGCAGAAACTGGGCGGGGGGTCACAATGAGCAGTTCTTC. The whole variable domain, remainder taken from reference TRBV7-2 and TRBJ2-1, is GAGVSQSPSNKVTEKGKDVELRCDPISGHTALYWYRQSLGQGLEFLIYFQGNSAPDKSGLPSDRFSAERTGGSVSTLTIQRTQQEDSAVYLCASRNWAGGHNEQFFGPGTRLTVL.